This passage covers 22 T cell receptor beta chains from one sample sequenced in a study of T cells in Graves' hyperthyroidism and ophthalmopathy. Researchers amplified the TCR beta CDR3 regions from RNA transcripts. Initially, a first-round RT-PCR of the TCR CDR3 employed the HTBI primer set. MiXCR was run by TCRdb on the multiplex PCR reads, yielding one entry per CDR3 protein. Found here are some 270,000 distinct CDR3 sequences, more than 10% of them singletons; the top ten hold approximately 7.8%. The sequenced material came from blood. Receptors originate from a woman aged 25-40 years with Graves' hyperthyroidism that later progressed to Graves' ophthalmopathy.

Many counts were recorded for this clonotype. J is TRBJ2-5 and V is TRBV3-2; the table names TRBD2, a call not compared with the DNA. TRBV3-2 is termed a pseudogene. CDR3 size: 20 residues. CDR3 region: CASSQGCRLATGTSFETQYF. The CDR3, as DNA: TGTGCCAGCAGCCAAGGATGTAGGTTGGCGACCGGGACTAGCTTCGAGACCCAGTACTTC.

This clonotype was seen a handful of times. Written as DNA, the CDR3 is TGTGCCAGCAGCGTAGTTGCGGGAGGGCCTTCCAACAATGAGCAGTTCTTC. It encodes CASSVVAGGPSNNEQFF. The rearrangement uses TRBV9 and TRBJ2-1, with 9 nucleotides matching TRBD2. V was clipped by 0 bases and J by 5 bases; unmatched bases: 9. Germline V gene data show CDR1 as SGDLS and CDR2 as YYNGEE. The CDR3 has 17 amino acids.

This clonotype was recorded at least ten times. V is TRBV2 and J is TRBJ2-7; D is ambiguous. Trimming took 6 bases from V and 2 from J, leaving 14 bases between them. This CDR3 comprises 14 residues. Germline loops: CDR1 SNHLY, CDR2 FYNNEI. The CDR3 loop is CASSASRGPYEQYF. The DNA of the CDR3 is TGTGCCAGCAGCGCCAGCCGAGGCCCCTACGAGCAGTACTTC.

This chain connects TRBV28 to TRBJ2-1; 11 positions match TRBD2. V dropped 7 bases and J dropped 7; count of bases not matched to a gene: 3. This CDR3 spans 13 amino acids. Germline V lookup: CDR1 MDHEN, CDR2 SYDVKM. The CDR3 protein is CASILAGVNEQFF. CDR3 coding DNA: TGTGCCAGCATACTAGCGGGGGTGAATGAGCAGTTCTTC.

This clonotype was picked up a small number of times. This chain joins TRBV7-2 and TRBJ1-6; D not resolved. The V and J ends lost 3 bases and 5 bases respectively, with 8 bases between them. Germline CDR1 SGHTA, CDR2 FQGNSA. The CDR3 consists of 14 residues. The CDR3 here is CASSLIFHNSPLHF. DNA for the CDR3: TGTGCCAGCAGCTTGATATTTCATAATTCACCCCTCCACTTT.

The V gene is TRBV29-1, the J gene TRBJ2-7, with 10 positions matching TRBD1. The CDR3 is made up of 15 amino acids. The germline CDR1 and CDR2 sequences are SQVTM and ANQGSEA. Germline trimming cut 3 bases from V and 3 bases from J; bases unmatched to any gene: 8. The CDR3 nucleotides are TGCAGCGTTGACGGGGTAGGGGACAGGGGCTACGAGCAGTACTTC. This codes for CSVDGVGDRGYEQYF.

This chain joins TRBV19 and TRBJ1-5, with unresolved D. Per the germline V gene, CDR1 is LNHDA and CDR2 is SQIVND (reference sequence). The CDR3 contains 16 residues. Between the trimmed V and J ends, which lost 1 base and 2 bases, there was a span of 12 bases. The CDR3 DNA follows: TGTGCCAGTAGTATAGGAGCACGCCCGGGCAATCAGCCCCAGCATTTT. Translation: CASSIGARPGNQPQHF.

This clonotype was seen many times. The V gene is TRBV20-1, the J gene TRBJ2-1; tentative D call: TRBD2 (6 bases). The germline CDR1 and CDR2 sequences are DFQATT and SNEGSKA (reference sequence). This CDR3 is 12 amino acids long. The CDR3 region is CSGVGGSNEQFF. CDR3 sequence (DNA): TGCAGCGGGGTGGGGGGATCCAATGAGCAGTTCTTC.

To note about this clonotype: The CDR3 ends on some other residue instead of the conserved phenylalanine or tryptophan, so this is likely a read error. The chain couples TRBV7-2 to TRBJ2-1; unclear D gene. Trimming took 1 base from V and 5 from J, leaving 9 bases between them. Germline CDR1 is SGHTA and CDR2 is FQGNSA. The CDR3 is made up of 14 amino acids. CDR3 DNA sequence: TGTGCCAGCAGCTTAGATTCCATAAACAATGAGCAGTTCCTC. Amino acids: CASSLDSINNEQFL.

As concerns this clonotype: Just one base apart from a much larger clone, this may be a read error. This chain links TRBV30 with TRBJ1-5; possibly TRBD1 for D (5 bases). In germline, CDR1 is GTSNPN, CDR2 SVGIG (reference sequence). The CDR3 extends over 17 amino acids. CDR3 sequence (DNA): TGTGCCCGGAGTGAAGCCTGGCAGGGCCAGAGCAATCAGCCCCAGCATTTT. The encoded protein is CARSEAWQGQSNQPQHF.

The chain uses TRBV6-2 or TRBV6-3 and TRBJ2-5, with D uncertain. V lost 2 bases and J 4 bases, leaving 11 bases between the germline ends. The CDR3 length is 14 residues. Germline CDR1 is MNHEY and CDR2 is SVGEGT. This CDR3 is CASSYGNGLETQYF. In nucleotides, the CDR3 is TGTGCCAGCAGTTACGGGAACGGGCTAGAGACCCAGTACTTC.

This clonotype was counted at least ten times. The chain employs TRBV6-1 and TRBJ2-2, with D tentatively TRBD1 or TRBD2 (5 bases each). The germline V and J ends were trimmed by 5 bases and 7 bases, with 17 bases remaining between them. Germline V gives CDR1 MNHNS, CDR2 SASEGT. CDR3 size: 15 residues. CDR3 residues: CASSYSRVGSGELFF. CDR3 bases: TGTGCCAGCAGTTATAGCAGGGTGGGGAGCGGGGAGCTGTTTTTT.

This clonotype was counted many times. The chain couples TRBV7-3 to TRBJ2-1; no clear D. This CDR3 is built from 17 residues. V shed 1 base and J shed 5 bases, with 18 bases lying between them. Germline V gene data show CDR1 as SGHTA and CDR2 as FQGTGA. The CDR3 is CASSLNPLIGIHNEQFF. DNA of the CDR3: TGTGCCAGCAGCTTAAACCCCCTCATAGGCATACACAATGAGCAGTTCTTC.

This clonotype was detected a few times. This may stem from a read error, because a much larger clone lies one nucleotide away. The chain uses TRBV7-2 and TRBJ2-7; D ambiguous. The germline CDR1 and CDR2 sequences are SGHTA and FQGNSA. V was shortened by 8 bases and J by 0 bases, with 14 bases between the two germline ends. The CDR3 runs 14 residues. CDR3 region: CASGSGGLSYEQYF. The DNA for the CDR3 is TGTGCCAGCGGCTCTGGCGGCCTCTCCTACGAGCAGTACTTC.

The V and J genes are TRBV27 and TRBJ2-7; no clear D gene. This CDR3 spans 15 amino acids. Germline lookup yields CDR1 MNHEY and CDR2 SMNVEV (reference sequence). Deletions cut 5 bases from V and 0 bases from J, with 14 bases between. The CDR3 loop is CASSPIPACSYEQYF. CDR3 DNA sequence: TGTGCCAGCAGTCCCATCCCAGCGTGCTCCTACGAGCAGTACTTC.

This clonotype was counted at least ten times. The chain links TRBV29-1 to TRBJ1-2; possible D gene TRBD1, 6 bases. Germline-derived CDR1 and CDR2 are SQVTM and ANQGSEA. CDR3 length: 16 amino acids. The germline V and J ends were trimmed by 5 bases and 5 bases, with 24 bases remaining between them. DNA of the CDR3: TGCAGCGTTAAGGGCGGGGGCGCCAGGGAAACATATGGCTACACCTTC. It translates to CSVKGGGARETYGYTF. The full variable domain, with the rest looked up from reference TRBV29-1 and TRBJ1-2, is SAVISQKPSRDICQRGTSLTIQCQVDSQVTMMFWYRQQPGQSLTLIATANQGSEATYESGFVIDKFPISRPNLTFSTLTVSNMSPEDSSIYLCSVKGGGARETYGYTFGSGTRLTVV.

The chain carries TRBV24-1 and TRBJ1-6, with D uncertain. The CDR3 is made up of 14 amino acids. Germline assignment: CDR1 KGHDR and CDR2 SFDVKD. V was pared by 4 bases and J by 4 bases, with 7 bases between. CDR3 loop: CATSEEGYNSPLHF. In nucleotides, the CDR3 is TGTGCCACCAGTGAGGAAGGATATAATTCACCCCTCCACTTT.

Ten or more counts support this clonotype. The chain has TRBV6-5 and TRBJ1-2, with D possibly being TRBD1 (5 bases). The CDR3 sequence is 18 residues long. The V and J ends lost 0 bases and 4 bases respectively, with 21 bases between them. CDR1 is MNHEY and CDR2 is SVGAGI in the germline V gene. This chain's CDR3 is CASSYSTRAERGTYGYTF. The CDR3 DNA sequence: TGTGCCAGCAGTTACTCGACTAGAGCTGAACGGGGGACCTATGGCTACACCTTC.

V usage is TRBV4-2 and J usage is TRBJ1-1; TRBD1 might be the D (5 bases). Germline CDR1 and CDR2: LGHNA and YNFKEQ. The CDR3 is 19 amino acids. The germline V and J ends were trimmed by 4 bases and 6 bases, with 30 bases remaining between them. The CDR3 spells CASSRGGTGVSLGGAEAFF. In DNA form, the CDR3 reads TGTGCCAGCAGCCGAGGAGGGACGGGGGTCTCCCTAGGTGGGGCTGAAGCTTTCTTT.

The chain combines TRBV20-1 with TRBJ2-1; TRBD2 matches 8 bases. CDR1 DFQATT and CDR2 SNEGSKA come from the germline V gene (reference sequence). The CDR3 runs 17 residues. The trim removed 0 bases at V and 8 bases at J, leaving 15 bases unmatched. The CDR3 reads CSARDLVAGIPVHEQFF. CDR3 coding DNA: TGCAGTGCTAGAGATCTCGTAGCGGGAATTCCTGTCCATGAGCAGTTCTTC.

This rearrangement joins TRBV19 to TRBJ2-5; D is perhaps TRBD2 (6 bases). Germline CDR1 and CDR2: LNHDA and SQIVND (reference sequence). The CDR3 consists of 15 residues. V was shortened by 0 bases and J by 5 bases, with 13 bases between the two germline ends. In DNA, the CDR3 is TGTGCCAGTAGTATAGATGGGGCAGGAGGGGAGACCCAGTACTTC. Translating it yields CASSIDGAGGETQYF.

CDR3 in DNA: TGCGCCAGCAGCCAAGATGGAAGTTCGGTGTACGAGCAGTACTTC. Translated: CASSQDGSSVYEQYF. V usage is TRBV4-3 and J usage is TRBJ2-7; D not certain. This CDR3 is 15 amino acids long. Germline values: CDR1 LGHNA, CDR2 YSLEER. V lost 0 bases and J 4 bases, leaving 13 bases between the germline ends.